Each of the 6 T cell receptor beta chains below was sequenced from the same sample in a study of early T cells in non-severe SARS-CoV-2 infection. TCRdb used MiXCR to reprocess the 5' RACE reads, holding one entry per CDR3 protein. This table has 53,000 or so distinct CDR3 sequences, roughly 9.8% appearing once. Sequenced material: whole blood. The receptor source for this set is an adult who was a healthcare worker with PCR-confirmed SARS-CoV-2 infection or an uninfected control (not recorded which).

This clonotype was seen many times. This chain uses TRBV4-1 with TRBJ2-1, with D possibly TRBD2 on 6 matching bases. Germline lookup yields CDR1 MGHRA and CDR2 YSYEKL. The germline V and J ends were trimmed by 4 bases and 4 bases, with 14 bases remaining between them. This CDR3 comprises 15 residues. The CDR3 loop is CASSPSGTGYNEQFF. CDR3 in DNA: TGCGCCAGCAGCCCTTCCGGGACTGGATACAATGAGCAGTTCTTC.

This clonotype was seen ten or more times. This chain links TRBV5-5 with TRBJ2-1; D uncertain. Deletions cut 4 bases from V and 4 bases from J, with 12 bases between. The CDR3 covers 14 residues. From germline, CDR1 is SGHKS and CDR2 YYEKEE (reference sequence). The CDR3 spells CASSKTGPYNEQFF. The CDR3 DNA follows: TGTGCCAGCAGCAAAACCGGGCCGTACAATGAGCAGTTCTTC.

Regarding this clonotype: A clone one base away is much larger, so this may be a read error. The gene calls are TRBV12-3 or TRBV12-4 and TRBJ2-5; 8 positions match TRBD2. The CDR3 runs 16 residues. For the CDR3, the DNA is TGTGCCAACAGTTCTGCACTAGCGGAGGGGACGGAGACCCAGTACTTC. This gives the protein CANSSALAEGTETQYF.

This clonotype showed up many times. The CDR3 nucleotides are TGTGCCAGCAGCCTCCGGGCCAGAGGAGACTATGGCTACACCTTC. Residues: CASSLRARGDYGYTF. The chain joins TRBV3-1 to TRBJ1-2; D is uncertain. The CDR3 covers 15 residues. The V end lost 4 bases, the J end lost 3 bases, and 15 bases lay between the germline ends. Germline CDR1 and CDR2: LGHDT and YNNKEL (reference sequence). Full variable domain (outside the CDR3, taken from reference TRBV3-1 and TRBJ1-2): DTAVSQTPKYLVTQMGNDKSIKCEQNLGHDTMYWYKQDSKKFLKIMFSYNNKELIINETVPNRFSPKSPDKAHLNLHINSLELGDSAVYFCASSLRARGDYGYTFGSGTRLTVV.

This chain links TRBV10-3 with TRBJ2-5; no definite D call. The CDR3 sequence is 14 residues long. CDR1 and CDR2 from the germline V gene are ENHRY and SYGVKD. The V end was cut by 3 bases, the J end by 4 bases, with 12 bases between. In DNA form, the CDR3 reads TGTGCCATCAGTGAAGAAGGTACCTTAGAGACCCAGTACTTC. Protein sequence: CAISEEGTLETQYF.

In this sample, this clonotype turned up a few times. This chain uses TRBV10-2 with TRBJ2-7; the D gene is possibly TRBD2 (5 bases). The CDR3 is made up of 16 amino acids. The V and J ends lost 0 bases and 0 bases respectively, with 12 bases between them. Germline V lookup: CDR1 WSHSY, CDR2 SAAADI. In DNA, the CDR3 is TGCGCCAGCAGTGAGTCATACGGGATTACCTCCTACGAGCAGTACTTC. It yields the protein CASSESYGITSYEQYF.